One and the same sample provided the 17 T cell receptor beta chains below, sequenced in a study of response to subunit inactivated influenza vaccine. One entry per CDR3 protein, called by TCRdb with MiXCR from the RT-PCR reads. The sample holds around 530,000 distinct CDR3 sequences, about 12% seen once. The sequencing here drew on PBMCs from blood, taken on the day of vaccination. These receptors all come from a man aged 50-60 years who received an inactivated influenza vaccine.

This clonotype showed up many times. The chain joins TRBV29-1 to TRBJ2-1; D is undetermined. The length of the CDR3 is 13 residues. Trimming pared 0 bases from V and 8 bases from J, leaving 11 bases between. Germline-derived CDR1 and CDR2 are SQVTM and ANQGSEA. The CDR3 loop is CSVEDEYEDEQFF. CDR3 nucleotide sequence: TGCAGCGTTGAAGATGAGTACGAAGATGAGCAGTTCTTC.

This clonotype occurred a few times. This chain joins TRBV5-6 and TRBJ2-2; no clear D gene. The CDR3 contains 14 residues. CDR1 SGHDT and CDR2 YYEEEE come from the germline V gene. Deletions cut 0 bases from V and 8 bases from J, with 11 bases between. The CDR3 bases are TGTGCCAGCAGCTTGGGACTGCCAGGTGGGGAGCTGTTTTTT. It codes for CASSLGLPGGELFF.

The sample holds a few counts of this clonotype. J is TRBJ2-7 and V is TRBV7-8; the match to TRBD1 covers 8 bases. Germline-derived CDR1 and CDR2 are SGHVS and FQNEAQ. The CDR3 spans 15 residues. V was pared by 5 bases and J by 2 bases, with 8 bases of the junction left unmatched. The CDR3 DNA is TGTGCCAGCAGCACAGACAGGGGCCCCACCTACGAGCAGTACTTC. Translated, it gives CASSTDRGPTYEQYF.

This chain links TRBV2 with TRBJ2-2; perhaps TRBD1 as D (6 bases). This CDR3 spans 14 amino acids. Looked up from germline, CDR1 is SNHLY and CDR2 is FYNNEI. Deletions cut 6 bases from V and 0 bases from J, with 8 bases between. CDR3 amino acids: CASRDRSNTGELFF. In nucleotides, the CDR3 is TGTGCCAGCAGGGACAGATCGAACACCGGGGAGCTGTTTTTT. The whole variable domain, filled in from reference TRBV2 and TRBJ2-2, reads EPEVTQTPSHQVTQMGQEVILRCVPISNHLYFYWYRQILGQKVEFLVSFYNNEISEKSEIFDDQFSVERPDGSNFTLKIRSTKLEDSAMYFCASRDRSNTGELFFGEGSRLTVL.

There are a few counts of this clonotype. The rearrangement uses TRBV5-1 and TRBJ1-1; TRBD1 matches 7 bases. Losses at the gene ends were 4 bases for V and 3 bases for J; bases not matched to a gene: 3. There are 13 residues in the CDR3. CDR1 is SGHRS, CDR2 YFSETQ, per germline. The CDR3 bases are TGCGCCAGCAGCACCCAGGGGGACACTGAAGCTTTCTTT. This encodes CASSTQGDTEAFF.

The table lists this clonotype with a few counts. V gene TRBV29-1 combines with J gene TRBJ2-1, with a tentative D call TRBD1 (5 bases). Trimming stripped 3 bases from V and 6 bases from J, with 15 bases between. The CDR3 contains 14 residues. The germline CDR1 and CDR2 sequences are SQVTM and ANQGSEA. The CDR3 region has the DNA TGCAGCGTTGAGTACAGGCTGGGATCCAATGAGCAGTTCTTC. It translates to CSVEYRLGSNEQFF.

V and J are TRBV12-3 or TRBV12-4 and TRBJ2-3; 10 bases are a match to TRBD2. V shed 2 bases, J shed 6 bases, and the junction held 14 bases outside the gene matches. The CDR3 has 18 amino acids. The CDR3 sequence: CASSLITTSGGVVDTQYF. For the CDR3, the DNA is TGTGCCAGCAGTTTAATCACCACCAGCGGGGGGGTTGTGGATACGCAGTATTTT.

J is TRBJ2-5 and V is TRBV28; TRBD1 matches 11 bases. Germline CDR1 MDHEN, CDR2 SYDVKM. The V segment lost 3 bases and the J segment 3 bases; nucleotides outside the gene matches: 6. CDR3 length equals 16 residues. The CDR3 loop is CASSFYGTGGKETQYF. In DNA, the CDR3 is TGTGCCAGCAGTTTCTACGGGACAGGGGGGAAAGAGACCCAGTACTTC.

DNA of the CDR3: TGTGCCAGCAGTTACCCGCCGGGAGAGACCCAGTACTTC. Translated: CASSYPPGETQYF. The chain couples TRBV6-6 to TRBJ2-5; D not resolved. V dropped 2 bases and J dropped 4 bases, with 8 bases sitting between them. The CDR3 has 13 residues. Looked up from germline, CDR1 is MNHNY and CDR2 is SVGAGI (reference sequence).

The V and J genes are TRBV24-1 and TRBJ2-1; 8 nucleotides agree with TRBD2. V gave up 3 bases and J gave up 0 bases; unmatched junction bases: 3. Germline loops: CDR1 KGHDR, CDR2 SFDVKD. The CDR3 extends over 16 amino acids. The CDR3 loop is CATSDTLAASYNEQFF. In DNA, the CDR3 is TGTGCCACCAGTGATACACTAGCGGCCTCCTACAATGAGCAGTTCTTC.

V gene TRBV10-3 combines with J gene TRBJ1-2, with TRBD1 as a possible D gene (5 bases). The CDR3 loop spans 13 amino acids. Germline CDR1 ENHRY, CDR2 SYGVKD. V dropped 6 bases and J dropped 6 bases, with 14 bases sitting between them. The CDR3 loop is CAIRRDSTNGYTF. For the CDR3, the DNA is TGTGCCATCAGACGGGACTCCACTAATGGCTACACCTTC.

The genes are TRBV4-1 and TRBJ2-7, with 8 bases aligning to TRBD1. Germline CDR1 and CDR2: MGHRA and YSYEKL. V trimming: 0 bases; J trimming: 4 bases; junction bases outside the gene matches: 5. This CDR3 has 15 residues. CDR3 DNA sequence: TGCGCCAGCAGCCAAGAAGCCTGGACAGGGTACGAGCAGTACTTC. Its translation: CASSQEAWTGYEQYF.

The sample holds many counts of this clonotype. The chain is built from TRBV6-1 and TRBJ1-1; maybe TRBD1 (6 bases). The CDR3 runs to 14 residues. CDR1 is MNHNS and CDR2 is SASEGT in the germline V gene. V lost 3 bases to trimming and J lost 5 bases, with 13 bases between them. In DNA, the CDR3 is TGTGCCAGCAGTGAGCCGAACAGGGTGACTGAAGCTTTCTTT. This codes for CASSEPNRVTEAFF.

A few counts support this clonotype. This chain connects TRBV6-2 or TRBV6-3 to TRBJ2-5; D gene unclear. Trimming shortened V by 0 bases and J by 4 bases, and 9 bases separated the two germline ends. The CDR3 has 14 amino acids. CDR1 and CDR2 from the germline V gene are MNHEY and SVGEGT. CDR3 sequence (DNA): TGTGCCAGCAGTTACTCGGTCCTGAGAGAGACCCAGTACTTC. This gives the protein CASSYSVLRETQYF.

This chain uses TRBV6-1 with TRBJ1-4; no clear D gene. Germline V gene sequence: CDR1 MNHNS, CDR2 SASEGT. The length of the CDR3 is 16 residues. With 6 bases removed from V and 2 bases from J, the gap between germline ends came to 16 bases. The CDR3 sequence: CASSRMRVVTNEKLFF. CDR3 sequence (DNA): TGTGCCAGCAGCCGAATGAGGGTTGTGACTAATGAAAAACTGTTTTTT.

In its sample, this clonotype was seen many times. The chain combines TRBV12-3 or TRBV12-4 with TRBJ2-2, with a tentative D call TRBD2 (6 bases). V shed 7 bases and J shed 4 bases, with 22 bases lying between them. CDR3 length equals 17 residues. CDR3 DNA sequence: TGTGCCAGCACCGAAGGAGGAGGGGTCGAGGGCACCGGGGAGCTGTTTTTT. This translates into CASTEGGGVEGTGELFF.

There are a few counts of this clonotype. V gene TRBV5-5 combines with J gene TRBJ2-5; a possible D gene is TRBD1 (6 bases). V was shortened by 5 bases and J by 4 bases, with 15 bases between the two germline ends. The CDR3 is made up of 14 amino acids. Germline V CDR1 and CDR2: SGHKS, YYEKEE (reference sequence). In DNA form, the CDR3 reads TGTGCCAGCAGTCTGGACAGAAACCGAGAGACCCAGTACTTC. Amino acid sequence: CASSLDRNRETQYF.